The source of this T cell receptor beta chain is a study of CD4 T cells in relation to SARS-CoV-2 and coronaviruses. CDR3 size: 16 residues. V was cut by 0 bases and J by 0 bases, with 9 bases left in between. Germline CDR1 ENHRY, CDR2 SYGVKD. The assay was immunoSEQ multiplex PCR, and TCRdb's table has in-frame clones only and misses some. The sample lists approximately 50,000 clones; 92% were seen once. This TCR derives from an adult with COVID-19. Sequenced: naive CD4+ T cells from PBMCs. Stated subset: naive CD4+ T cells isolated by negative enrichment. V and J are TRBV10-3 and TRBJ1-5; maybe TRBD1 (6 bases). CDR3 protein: CAISESMGASNQPQHF. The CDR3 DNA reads TGTGCCATCAGTGAGTCGATGGGGGCTAGCAATCAGCCCCAGCATTTT.